This TCR beta chain derives from a study of blood T cell repertoires in COVID-19. In the study overall: Specimens from acute and convalescent COVID-19 originated in the United States, Italy and Spain.

Original analysis: Counts of nucleated cells, estimated from reference gene primer amplification, were obtained. Here immunoSEQ multiplex PCR was the method, and the copy in TCRdb shows in-frame clones only, minus some. For V, J and clone size, that table is used; D and trimming come from the DNA. The sample lists some 180,000 clones; more than 75% were seen once. Seattle patient enrollment occurred during active infection, with longitudinal follow-up thereafter. Germline loops: CDR1 LGHNA, CDR2 YNFKEQ. This CDR3 contains 13 residues. Deletions cut 1 base from V and 5 bases from J, with 6 bases between.

V gene TRBV4-2 combines with J gene TRBJ2-1; D uncertain. The sequenced sample was peripheral blood. This sequence originates from a woman between 40 and 55 years old with COVID-19, enrolled during active disease. The chain's CDR3 is CASSQVPDNEQFF. The CDR3 DNA reads TGTGCCAGCAGCCAAGTCCCGGACAATGAGCAGTTCTTC.